This TCR beta chain comes out of a study of cytotoxic CD8 clonotypes in ibrutinib-treated CLL. For the study at large: The patients comprised approximately ten relapsed/refractory and around 14 treatment-naive cases, 17 to 18 IGHV unmutated. Study observations and caveats: Treatment saw public clonotypes, which were uncommon, either contract or stay stable. Samples were collected at differing times from sustained-remission and progressing patients.

Worth noting for this clone: Antigen: not known.

Germline-derived CDR1 and CDR2 are SGHNT and YYREEE (reference sequence). J gave up 2 bases and V 0 bases, and 3 bases lay outside the gene matches. This CDR3 region has 15 residues. Generated by immunoSEQ multiplex PCR, the TCRdb table keeps only in-frame clones and is missing some. The sample lists roughly 200,000 clones, 65% to 80% occurring once. This TCR derives from a human donor with chronic lymphocytic leukemia. This chain joins TRBV5-4 and TRBJ1-2; 8 bases line up with TRBD1. Sequencing used PBMCs, obtained after 12 months of ibrutinib treatment. CDR3 residues: CASSLVGTGNYGYTF. CDR3 nucleotides: TGTGCCAGCAGCTTGGTTGGGACAGGAAACTATGGCTACACCTTC.